This T cell receptor (beta chain) was sequenced for a study of T cell repertoires in cytomegalovirus infection. Across the whole study: Newly reported HLA-C-restricted and thoroughly characterized HLA-B-restricted CMV epitopes were employed. CMV infection and matching HLA type were both indicated by public TCR beta signatures. Study observations and caveats: Ex vivo responses were dominated by HLA-C-restricted CMV-specific TCR beta clonotypes. Identification of carriers of CMV plus the relevant HLA was performed using cumulative public TCR beta family frequency.

Germline loops: CDR1 MNHEY, CDR2 SVGAGI. V was clipped by 2 bases and J by 4 bases, with 8 bases between them. The CDR3 covers 13 residues. TCRdb reanalysed the reads using MiXCR and keeps one entry per CDR3 protein. The sample contains approximately 1,000,000 distinct CDR3 sequences, less than 40% of which appear only once. This clonotype was detected a few times. The antigen is unknown. This TCR was sampled from a human donor in good health (CMV status not recorded). Some clones in this sample may be carry-over from other donors' samples. This chain connects TRBV6-5 to TRBJ1-1; no reliable D call. Sequenced here: cultured CD8+ T cells from PBMCs, sampled from culture after CMV antigen stimulation. Here the CDR3 reads CASSYHWGTEAFF. The CDR3 DNA reads as TGTGCCAGCAGTTACCACTGGGGCACTGAAGCTTTCTTT.